Listed below are T cell receptor beta chains from one sample, sequenced in a study of radiotherapy plus CTLA-4 blockade in lung cancer. Some clones are missing from TCRdb's copy, which holds only in-frame ones; the method was immunoSEQ multiplex PCR. The data show some 110,000 clones, around 75% seen once. This specimen consisted of peripheral blood, obtained from a patient treated with radiotherapy plus ipilimumab. All receptors come from a human donor with non-small cell lung cancer who had a partial response to radiotherapy plus ipilimumab. Each CDR3 is given with its conserved first and last residue. A D gene is named only where the DNA matches it firmly.

TRBJ1-5 TRBV27 NA CASSLYEGNQPQHF
TRBJ1-2 TRBV28 TRBD1 CASSLIEGRGLSYGYTF
TRBJ1-5 TRBV15 NA CATSRPPGTSNSNQPQHF
TRBJ1-5 TRBV28 TRBD1 CASSLGQGQNQPQHF
TRBJ2-5 TRBV28 NA CASSPSRETQYF
TRBJ1-3 TRBV9 NA CASSARGDRNSGNTIYF
TRBJ2-5 TRBV27 TRBD1 CASSPSPGGRETQYF
TRBJ2-1 TRBV6-5 TRBD2 CASSSPGVAGGPQFF
TRBJ2-1 TRBV29-1 TRBD1 CSVTPGQEQFF
TRBJ1-5 TRBV9 TRBD1 CASSTGTGGGQPQHF
TRBJ1-4 TRBV4-3 NA CASSAGGYADEKLFF
TRBJ2-3 TRBV27 TRBD1 CASSYRGTGTTDTQYF
TRBJ2-1 TRBV9 TRBD2 CASSVAGDGQFF
TRBJ1-3 TRBV11-2 NA CASSPQGHRVSGNTIYF
TRBJ1-2 TRBV6-5 NA CASSYDYGAGVEGYTF
TRBJ2-5 TRBV7-2 TRBD1 CASSLARGQIQETQYF
TRBJ1-1 TRBV6-5 NA CASSGQLNTEAFF
TRBJ2-5 TRBV29-1 TRBD2 CSSEPVAGVGTQYF
TRBJ2-5 TRBV6-5 NA CASVSGHQTQYF
TRBJ1-1 TRBV28 NA CASTPIGVGPEAFF
TRBJ2-1 TRBV5-4 TRBD2 CASSSSGRDNEQFF
TRBJ2-2 TRBV6-1 TRBD2 CASSGGGANTGELFF
TRBJ2-5 TRBV7-3 TRBD2 CASSLGTRTSRETQYF
TRBJ1-6 TRBV7-2 TRBD1 CASSLADRANSPLHF
NA TRBV28 TRBD2 CASSLSGTSGSYEQYF
TRBJ1-2 TRBV7-9 NA CASSLGDLLYGYTF